This T cell receptor beta chain originates from a study of OX40 agonist ivuxolimab in advanced cancers. Study overall: Ivuxolimab is a fully human IgG2 antibody that activates OX40 (CD134). Hepatocellular carcinoma, melanoma, renal cell or head and neck cancer affected the dose-escalation patients.

CDR3 length: 13 residues. V lost 3 bases and J 4 bases, leaving 8 bases between the germline ends. Germline V CDR1 and CDR2: SGHDT, YYEEEE. Sequencing used immunoSEQ multiplex PCR; TCRdb keeps in-frame clones, though not all of them. This sample yields 25,000 to 35,000 clones, of which 80% to 85% are seen a single time; 20% to 25% belongs to the top ten. The material sequenced was CD4+ or CD8+ T cells sorted from blood, taken in a trial of the OX40 agonist ivuxolimab. The V gene is TRBV5-6, the J gene TRBJ1-3; D not certain. The receptor comes from an adult with an advanced solid tumor such as melanoma, head and neck, liver or kidney cancer. The CDR3 DNA sequence: TGTGCCAGCAGCTCAATGGGCGGAAACACCATATATTTT. The encoded protein is CASSSMGGNTIYF.